This is a list of T cell receptor beta chains from one sample in a study of shared clonotypes between healthy human individuals. Method: immunoSEQ multiplex PCR; TCRdb's copy keeps in-frame clones and lacks some. Of roughly 1,800,000 clones in the sample, approximately 94% were seen once. Sequencing was performed on naive CD8+ T cells sorted from blood. Receptors originate from a man between 18 and 35 years old in good health. Both conserved end residues are part of each CDR3. A D gene is named only where the DNA matches it firmly. For some rows the clone size is stated as once, few or many, or as a class when expanded; others skip it.

J: TRBJ1-1
D: .
size: once
V: TRBV7-9
DNA: TGTGCCAGCAGCTTAGACTACGGGGGGACTGAAGCTTTCTTT
CDR3: CASSLDYGGTEAFF

J: TRBJ2-7
D: TRBD2
size: .
V: TRBV6-5
DNA: TGTGCCAGCAGTTACCGAGCGGAAGCGGGAGAGCAGTACTTC
CDR3: CASSYRAEAGEQYF

J: TRBJ2-1
D: TRBD2
size: .
V: TRBV4-1
DNA: TGCGCCAGCAGCCAACAAGGACTAGCGTACAATGAGCAGTTCTTC
CDR3: CASSQQGLAYNEQFF

J: TRBJ2-1
D: .
size: once
V: TRBV5-1
DNA: TGCGCCAGCAGCTTGGCCGGTGGCGGTCGGGACAATGAGCAGTTCTTC
CDR3: CASSLAGGGRDNEQFF

J: TRBJ2-1
D: TRBD2
size: .
V: TRBV2
DNA: TGTGCCGTACCGGGACTAGCGGTTTCCAATGAGCAGTTCTTC
CDR3: CAVPGLAVSNEQFF

J: TRBJ2-1
D: TRBD1
size: .
V: TRBV5-1
DNA: TGCGCCAGCAGCCACGGACAGGGAGACAATGAGCAGTTCTTC
CDR3: CASSHGQGDNEQFF

J: TRBJ2-7
D: TRBD1
size: .
V: TRBV10-1
DNA: TGCGCCAGCAGTAGGACAGGCTACGAGCAGTACTTC
CDR3: CASSRTGYEQYF

J: TRBJ1-6
D: .
size: .
V: TRBV30
DNA: TGTGCCTGGATAGGTCCTGGGGATCCCAATTCACCCCTCCACTTT
CDR3: CAWIGPGDPNSPLHF

J: TRBJ2-3
D: .
size: .
V: TRBV9
DNA: TGTGCCAGCAGCGTAGGGATTAGCCCAGATACGCAGTATTTT
CDR3: CASSVGISPDTQYF

J: TRBJ1-2
D: TRBD1
size: .
V: TRBV4-1
DNA: TGCGCCAGCAGCCAAAACAGGGGGTGGATTGATGGCTACACCTTC
CDR3: CASSQNRGWIDGYTF

J: TRBJ2-7
D: .
size: once
V: TRBV5-6
DNA: TGTGCCAGCAGCGCAGGTGATGGGGCCGAGCAGTACTTC
CDR3: CASSAGDGAEQYF

J: TRBJ2-7
D: .
size: .
V: TRBV4-1
DNA: TGCGCCAGCAGCCAGGGGACACTCTCCTACGAGCAGTACTTC
CDR3: CASSQGTLSYEQYF

J: TRBJ1-6
D: TRBD1
size: .
V: TRBV6-5
DNA: TGTGCCAGCAGTACAGGGGGCCTGGATTCACCCCTCCACTTT
CDR3: CASSTGGLDSPLHF

J: TRBJ2-5
D: TRBD2
size: .
V: TRBV7-9
DNA: TGTGCCAGCAGCTTAAGTTTGGCGGGGGGGCGGCAAGAGACCCAGTACTTC
CDR3: CASSLSLAGGRQETQYF

J: TRBJ2-3
D: TRBD2
size: .
V: TRBV5-4
DNA: TGTGCCAGCAGCCACGGGACTAGCGGCACAGATACGCAGTATTTT
CDR3: CASSHGTSGTDTQYF

J: TRBJ2-1
D: TRBD2
size: .
V: TRBV30
DNA: TGTGCCTGGAGGGGGATGGGACTAGCGGGTAATTACAATGAGCAGTTCTTC
CDR3: CAWRGMGLAGNYNEQFF